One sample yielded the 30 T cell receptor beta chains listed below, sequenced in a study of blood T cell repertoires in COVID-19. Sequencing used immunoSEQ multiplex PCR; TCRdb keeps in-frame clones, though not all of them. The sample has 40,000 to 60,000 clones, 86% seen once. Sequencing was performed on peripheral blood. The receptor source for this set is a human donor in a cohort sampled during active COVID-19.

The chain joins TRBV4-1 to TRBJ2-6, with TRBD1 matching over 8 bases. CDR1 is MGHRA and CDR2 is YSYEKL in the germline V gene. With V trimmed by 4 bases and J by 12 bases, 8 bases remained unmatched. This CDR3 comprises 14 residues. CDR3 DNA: TGCGCCAGCAGCCTAGCCGGGACAGGCTCCGTCCTGACTTTC. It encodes CASSLAGTGSVLTF.

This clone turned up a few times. As DNA, the CDR3 is TGCGCCAGCAGCCAAGATCAGGGGACAGCCTATGGCTACACCTTC. It encodes CASSQDQGTAYGYTF. V usage is TRBV4-1 and J usage is TRBJ1-2; 7 nucleotides align to TRBD1. Germline trimming cut 0 bases from V and 4 bases from J; bases unmatched to any gene: 5. Germline loops: CDR1 MGHRA, CDR2 YSYEKL. The CDR3 is 15 amino acids.

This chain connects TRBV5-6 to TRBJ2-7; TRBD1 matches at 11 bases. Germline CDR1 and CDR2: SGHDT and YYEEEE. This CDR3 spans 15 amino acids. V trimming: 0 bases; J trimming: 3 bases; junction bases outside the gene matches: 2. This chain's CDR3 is CASSLGTGGGYEQYF. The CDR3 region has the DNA TGTGCCAGCAGCTTGGGGACAGGGGGCGGCTACGAGCAGTACTTC.

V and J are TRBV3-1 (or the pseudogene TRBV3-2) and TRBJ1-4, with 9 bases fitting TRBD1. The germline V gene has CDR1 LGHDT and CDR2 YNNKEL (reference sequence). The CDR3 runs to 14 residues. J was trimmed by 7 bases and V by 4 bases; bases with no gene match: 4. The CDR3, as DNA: TGTGCCAGCAGCCCCCGGGACAGGGTTGAAAAACTGTTTTTT. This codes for CASSPRDRVEKLFF.

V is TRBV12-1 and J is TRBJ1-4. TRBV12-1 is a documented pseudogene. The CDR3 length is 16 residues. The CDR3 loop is CASSFFGGEGNEKLFF. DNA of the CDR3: TGTGCCAGCAGCTTTTTCGGTGGGGAGGGGAATGAAAAACTGTTTTTT.

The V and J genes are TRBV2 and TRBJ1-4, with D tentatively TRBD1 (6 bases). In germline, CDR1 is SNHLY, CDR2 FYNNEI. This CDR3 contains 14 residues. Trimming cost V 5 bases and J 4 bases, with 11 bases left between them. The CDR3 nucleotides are TGTGCCAGCAGTAACCAGGGGATTAATGAAAAACTGTTTTTT. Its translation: CASSNQGINEKLFF.

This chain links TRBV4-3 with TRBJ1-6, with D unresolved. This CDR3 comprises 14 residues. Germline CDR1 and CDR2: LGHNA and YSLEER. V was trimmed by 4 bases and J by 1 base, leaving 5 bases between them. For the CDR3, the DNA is TGCGCCAGCAGCCCGGAGTCCTATAATTCACCCCTCCACTTT. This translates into CASSPESYNSPLHF.

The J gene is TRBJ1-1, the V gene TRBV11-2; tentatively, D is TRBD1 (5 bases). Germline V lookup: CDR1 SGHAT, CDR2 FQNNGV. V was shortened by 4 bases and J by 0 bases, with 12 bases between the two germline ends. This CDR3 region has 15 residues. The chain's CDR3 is CASSSRGVMNTEAFF. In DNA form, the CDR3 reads TGTGCCAGCAGCTCCCGGGGGGTTATGAACACTGAAGCTTTCTTT.

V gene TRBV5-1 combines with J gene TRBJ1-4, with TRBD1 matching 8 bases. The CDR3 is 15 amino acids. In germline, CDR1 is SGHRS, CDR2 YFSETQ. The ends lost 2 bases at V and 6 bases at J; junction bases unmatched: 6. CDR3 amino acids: CASSLGQGLDEKLFF. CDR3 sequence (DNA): TGCGCCAGCAGCTTAGGACAGGGTCTTGATGAAAAACTGTTTTTT.

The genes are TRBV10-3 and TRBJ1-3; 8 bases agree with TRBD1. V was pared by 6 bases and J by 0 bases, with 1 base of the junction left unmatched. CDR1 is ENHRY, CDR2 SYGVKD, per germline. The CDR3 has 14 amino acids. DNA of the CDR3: TGTGCCATCAGCGACAGGGGCTCTGGAAACACCATATATTTT. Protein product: CAISDRGSGNTIYF.

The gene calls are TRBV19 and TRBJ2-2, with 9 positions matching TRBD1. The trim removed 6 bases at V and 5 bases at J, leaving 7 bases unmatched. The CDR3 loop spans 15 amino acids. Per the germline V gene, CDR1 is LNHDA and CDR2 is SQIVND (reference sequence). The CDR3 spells CASSQGQGRTGELFF. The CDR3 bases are TGTGCCAGTAGCCAGGGACAGGGTCGTACCGGGGAGCTGTTTTTT.

CDR3 in amino acids: CASSLAGYTEAFF. The CDR3 bases are TGTGCCAGCAGCTTGGCGGGGTATACTGAAGCTTTCTTT. V usage is TRBV7-8 and J usage is TRBJ1-1, with no clear D. This CDR3 contains 13 residues. The ends were cut back, 3 bases at V and 5 bases at J, with 10 bases in the middle. Germline CDR1 reads SGHVS; CDR2 reads FQNEAQ.

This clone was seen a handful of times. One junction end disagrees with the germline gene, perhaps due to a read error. DNA of the CDR3: TGCGCCAGCAGCTTTGTTGCGGGGCCTTCGAACCCTAATTATGGCTACACCTTC. Translated: CASSFVAGPSNPNYGYTF. The rearrangement uses TRBV5-1 and TRBJ1-2, with D possibly TRBD1 on 5 matching bases. CDR3 size: 18 residues. Germline CDR1 is SGHRS and CDR2 is YFSETQ.

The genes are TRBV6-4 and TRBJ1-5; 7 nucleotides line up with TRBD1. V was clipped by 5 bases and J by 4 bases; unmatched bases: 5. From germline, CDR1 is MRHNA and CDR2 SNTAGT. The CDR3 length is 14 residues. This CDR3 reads CASSTGAGNQPQHF. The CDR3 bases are TGTGCCAGCAGTACAGGGGCTGGGAATCAGCCCCAGCATTTT.

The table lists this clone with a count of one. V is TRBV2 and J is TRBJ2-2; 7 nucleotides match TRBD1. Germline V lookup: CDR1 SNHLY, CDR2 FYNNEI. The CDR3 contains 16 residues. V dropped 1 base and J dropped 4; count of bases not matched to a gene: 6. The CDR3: CASSEGQGIVTGELFF. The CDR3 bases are TGTGCCAGCAGTGAAGGACAGGGTATAGTCACCGGGGAGCTGTTTTTT.

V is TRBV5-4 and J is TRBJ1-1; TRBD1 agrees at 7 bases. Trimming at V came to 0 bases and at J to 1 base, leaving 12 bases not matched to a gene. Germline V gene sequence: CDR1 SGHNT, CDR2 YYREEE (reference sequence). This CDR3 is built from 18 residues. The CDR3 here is CASSLEGGLSSRNTEAFF. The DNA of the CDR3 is TGTGCCAGCAGCTTGGAAGGGGGCTTATCCTCCCGGAACACTGAAGCTTTCTTT.

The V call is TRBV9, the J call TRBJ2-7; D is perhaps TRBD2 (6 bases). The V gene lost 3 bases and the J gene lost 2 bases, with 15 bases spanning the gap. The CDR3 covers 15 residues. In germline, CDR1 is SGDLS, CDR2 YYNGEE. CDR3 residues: CASSADFRGTYEQYF. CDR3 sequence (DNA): TGTGCCAGCAGCGCGGACTTCCGCGGGACCTACGAGCAGTACTTC.

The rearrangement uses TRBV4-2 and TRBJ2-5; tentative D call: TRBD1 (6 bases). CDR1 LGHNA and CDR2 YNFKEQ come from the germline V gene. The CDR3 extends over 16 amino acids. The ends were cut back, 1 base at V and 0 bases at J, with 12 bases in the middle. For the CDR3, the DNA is TGTGCCAGCAGCCAAGTGGGCCGGGACAACCAAGAGACCCAGTACTTC. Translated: CASSQVGRDNQETQYF.

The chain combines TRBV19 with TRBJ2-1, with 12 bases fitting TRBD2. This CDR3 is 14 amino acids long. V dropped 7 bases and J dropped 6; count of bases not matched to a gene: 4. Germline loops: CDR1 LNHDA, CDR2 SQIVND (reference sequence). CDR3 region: CASIPTSGGNEQFF. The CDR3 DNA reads TGTGCCAGTATCCCGACTAGCGGGGGCAATGAGCAGTTCTTC.

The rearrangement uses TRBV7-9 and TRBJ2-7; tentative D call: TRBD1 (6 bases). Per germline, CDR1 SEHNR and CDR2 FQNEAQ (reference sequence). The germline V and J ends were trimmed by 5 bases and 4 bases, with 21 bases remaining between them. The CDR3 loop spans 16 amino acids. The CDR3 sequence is CASSGSGAPLYYEQYF. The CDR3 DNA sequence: TGTGCCAGCAGCGGTTCAGGGGCCCCCCTCTATTACGAGCAGTACTTC. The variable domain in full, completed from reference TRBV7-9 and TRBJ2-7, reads DTGVSQNPRHKITKRGQNVTFRCDPISEHNRLYWYRQTLGQGPEFLTYFQNEAQLEKSRLLSDRFSAERPKGSFSTLEIQRTEQGDSAMYLCASSGSGAPLYYEQYFGPGTRLTVT.

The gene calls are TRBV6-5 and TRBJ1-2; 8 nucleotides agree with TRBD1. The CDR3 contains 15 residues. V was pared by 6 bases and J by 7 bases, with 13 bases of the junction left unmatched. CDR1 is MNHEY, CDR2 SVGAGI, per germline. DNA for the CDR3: TGTGCCAGCAGCCCCATTTGGGACAGGTCTTCTGGCTACACCTTC. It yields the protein CASSPIWDRSSGYTF.

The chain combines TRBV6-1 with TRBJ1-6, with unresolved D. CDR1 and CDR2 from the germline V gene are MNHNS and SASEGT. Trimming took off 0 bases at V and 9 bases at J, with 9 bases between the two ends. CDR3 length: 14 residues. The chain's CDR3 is CASSEALGSSPLHF. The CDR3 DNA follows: TGTGCCAGCAGTGAAGCGCTGGGGAGTTCACCCCTCCACTTT.

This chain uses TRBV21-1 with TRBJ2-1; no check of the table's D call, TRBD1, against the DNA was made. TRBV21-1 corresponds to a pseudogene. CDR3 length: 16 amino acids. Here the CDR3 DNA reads TGTGCCAGCAGCACCGAGACAGGGGTTACTTACAATGAGCAGTTCTTC. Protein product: CASSTETGVTYNEQFF.

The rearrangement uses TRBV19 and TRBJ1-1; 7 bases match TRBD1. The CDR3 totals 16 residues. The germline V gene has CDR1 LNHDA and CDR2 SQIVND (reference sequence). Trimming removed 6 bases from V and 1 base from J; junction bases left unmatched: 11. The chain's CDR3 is CASRNPDRNQNTEAFF. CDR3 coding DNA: TGTGCCAGTAGGAACCCGGACAGGAACCAGAACACTGAAGCTTTCTTT.

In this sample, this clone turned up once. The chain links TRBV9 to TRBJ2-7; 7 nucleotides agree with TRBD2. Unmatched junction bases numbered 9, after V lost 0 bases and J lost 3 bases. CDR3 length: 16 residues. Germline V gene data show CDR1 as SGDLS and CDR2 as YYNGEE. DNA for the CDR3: TGTGCCAGCAGCGTAGCCCCGGGGGGAGGCTTCTACGAGCAGTACTTC. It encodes CASSVAPGGGFYEQYF.

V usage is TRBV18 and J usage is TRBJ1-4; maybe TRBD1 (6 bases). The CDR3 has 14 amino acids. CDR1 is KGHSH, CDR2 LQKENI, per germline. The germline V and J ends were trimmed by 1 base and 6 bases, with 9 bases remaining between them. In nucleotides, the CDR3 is TGTGCCAGCTCACCACGGGGGGGCTATGAAAAACTGTTTTTT. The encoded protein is CASSPRGGYEKLFF.

Written as DNA, the CDR3 is TGTGCCAGTAAAAATCCCGGGACAGGGGCCAACACTGAAGCTTTCTTT. This sequence encodes CASKNPGTGANTEAFF. The V and J genes are TRBV19 and TRBJ1-1; 10 bases are a match to TRBD1. Germline V lookup: CDR1 LNHDA, CDR2 SQIVND (reference sequence). Unmatched junction bases numbered 10, after V lost 7 bases and J lost 2 bases. The length of the CDR3 is 16 residues.

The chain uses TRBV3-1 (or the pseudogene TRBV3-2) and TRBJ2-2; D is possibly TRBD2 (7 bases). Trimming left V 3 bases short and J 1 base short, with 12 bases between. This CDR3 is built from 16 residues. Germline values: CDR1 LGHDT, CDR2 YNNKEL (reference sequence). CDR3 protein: CASSQRGGQNTGELFF. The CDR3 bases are TGTGCCAGCAGCCAGAGGGGGGGCCAGAACACCGGGGAGCTGTTTTTT.

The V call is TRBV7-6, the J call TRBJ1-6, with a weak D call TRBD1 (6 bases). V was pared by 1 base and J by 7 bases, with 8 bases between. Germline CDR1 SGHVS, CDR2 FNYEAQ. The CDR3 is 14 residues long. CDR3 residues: CASSLEGGNSPLHF. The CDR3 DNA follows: TGTGCCAGCAGCTTAGAGGGGGGGAATTCACCCCTCCACTTT. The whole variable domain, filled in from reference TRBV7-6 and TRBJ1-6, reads GAGVSQSPRYKVTKRGQDVALRCDPISGHVSLYWYRQALGQGPEFLTYFNYEAQQDKSGLPNDRFSAERPEGSISTLTIQRTEQRDSAMYRCASSLEGGNSPLHFGNGTRLTVT.

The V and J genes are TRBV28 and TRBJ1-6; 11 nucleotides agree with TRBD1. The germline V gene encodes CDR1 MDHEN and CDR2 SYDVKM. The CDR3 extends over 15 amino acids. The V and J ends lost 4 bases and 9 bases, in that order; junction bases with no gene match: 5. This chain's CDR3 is CASSSDRGLGSPLHF. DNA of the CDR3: TGTGCCAGCAGTTCGGACAGGGGGCTGGGTTCACCCCTCCACTTT.